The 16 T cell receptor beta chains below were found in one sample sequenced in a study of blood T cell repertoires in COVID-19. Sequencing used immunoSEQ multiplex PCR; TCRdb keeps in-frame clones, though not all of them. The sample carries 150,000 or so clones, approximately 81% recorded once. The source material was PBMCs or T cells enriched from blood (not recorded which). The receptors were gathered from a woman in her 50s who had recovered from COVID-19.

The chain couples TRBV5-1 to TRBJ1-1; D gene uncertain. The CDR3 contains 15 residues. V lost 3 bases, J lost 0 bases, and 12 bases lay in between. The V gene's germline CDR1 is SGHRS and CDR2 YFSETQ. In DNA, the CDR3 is TGCGCCAGCAGCTCCCCGGCGGGATTGAACACTGAAGCTTTCTTT. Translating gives CASSSPAGLNTEAFF.

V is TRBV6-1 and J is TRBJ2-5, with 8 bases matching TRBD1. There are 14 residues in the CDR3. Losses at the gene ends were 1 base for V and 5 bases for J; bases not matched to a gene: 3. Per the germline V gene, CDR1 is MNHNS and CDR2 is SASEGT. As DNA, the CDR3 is TGTGCCAGCAGTGAAGGGGGACAGGCGGAGACCCAGTACTTC. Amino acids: CASSEGGQAETQYF.

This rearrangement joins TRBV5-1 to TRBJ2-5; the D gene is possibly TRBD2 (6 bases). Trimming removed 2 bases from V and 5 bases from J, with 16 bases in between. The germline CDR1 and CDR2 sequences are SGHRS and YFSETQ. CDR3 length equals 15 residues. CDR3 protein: CASSLQISGAETQYF. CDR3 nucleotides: TGCGCCAGCAGCTTACAGATTAGCGGAGCGGAGACCCAGTACTTC. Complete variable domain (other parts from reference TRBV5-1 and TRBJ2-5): KAGVTQTPRYLIKTRGQQVTLSCSPISGHRSVSWYQQTPGQGLQFLFEYFSETQRNKGNFPGRFSGRQFSNSRSEMNVSTLELGDSALYLCASSLQISGAETQYFGPGTRLLVL.

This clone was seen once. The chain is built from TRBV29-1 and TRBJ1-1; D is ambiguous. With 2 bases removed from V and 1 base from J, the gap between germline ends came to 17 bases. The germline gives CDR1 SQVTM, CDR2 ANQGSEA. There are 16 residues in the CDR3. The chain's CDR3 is CSVESLHKSGNTEAFF. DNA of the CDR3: TGCAGCGTTGAATCTCTCCATAAAAGCGGGAACACTGAAGCTTTCTTT.

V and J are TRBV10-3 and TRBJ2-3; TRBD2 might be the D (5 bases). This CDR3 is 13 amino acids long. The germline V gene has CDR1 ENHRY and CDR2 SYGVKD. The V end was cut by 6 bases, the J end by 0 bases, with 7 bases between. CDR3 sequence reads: CAISRGSTDTQYF. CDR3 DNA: TGTGCCATCAGCCGCGGGAGCACAGATACGCAGTATTTT.

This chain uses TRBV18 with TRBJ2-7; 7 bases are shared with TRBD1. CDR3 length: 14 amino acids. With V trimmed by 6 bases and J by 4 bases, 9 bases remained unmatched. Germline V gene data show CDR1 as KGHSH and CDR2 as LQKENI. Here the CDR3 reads CASSPGTATYEQYF. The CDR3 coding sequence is TGTGCCAGCTCCCCTGGGACAGCAACATACGAGCAGTACTTC.

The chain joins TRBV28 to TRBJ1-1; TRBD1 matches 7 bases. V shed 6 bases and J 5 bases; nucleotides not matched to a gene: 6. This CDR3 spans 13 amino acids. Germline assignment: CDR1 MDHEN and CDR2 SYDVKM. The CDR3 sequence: CASRQTGVTEAFF. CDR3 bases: TGTGCCAGCAGACAAACAGGGGTGACTGAAGCTTTCTTT.

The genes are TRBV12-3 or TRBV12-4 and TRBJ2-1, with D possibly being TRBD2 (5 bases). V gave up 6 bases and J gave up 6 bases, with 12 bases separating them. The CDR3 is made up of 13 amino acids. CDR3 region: CASRFSGSNEQFF. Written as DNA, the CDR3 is TGTGCCAGCAGGTTCTCGGGGTCCAATGAGCAGTTCTTC.

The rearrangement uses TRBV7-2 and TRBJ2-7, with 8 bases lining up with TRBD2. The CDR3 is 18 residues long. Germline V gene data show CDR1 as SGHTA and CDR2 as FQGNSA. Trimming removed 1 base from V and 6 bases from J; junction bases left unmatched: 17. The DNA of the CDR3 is TGTGCCAGCAGCTTAGGTCCCTTCGGGGGACTAGGGACGTCCGAGCAGTACTTC. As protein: CASSLGPFGGLGTSEQYF.

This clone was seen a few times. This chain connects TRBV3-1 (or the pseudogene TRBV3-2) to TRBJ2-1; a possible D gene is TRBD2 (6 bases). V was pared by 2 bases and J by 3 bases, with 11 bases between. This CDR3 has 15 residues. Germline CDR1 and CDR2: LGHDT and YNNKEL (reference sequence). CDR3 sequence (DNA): TGTGCCAGCAGCCAAAACCGGGACTTCTACAATGAGCAGTTCTTC. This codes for CASSQNRDFYNEQFF.

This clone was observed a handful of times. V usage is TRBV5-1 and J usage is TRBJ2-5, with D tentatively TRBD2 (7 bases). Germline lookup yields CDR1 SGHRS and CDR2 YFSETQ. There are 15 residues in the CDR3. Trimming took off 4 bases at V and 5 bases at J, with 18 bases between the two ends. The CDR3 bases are TGCGCCAGCAGCCCGCCGAGGGGGGGGCTGGAGACCCAGTACTTC. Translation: CASSPPRGGLETQYF.

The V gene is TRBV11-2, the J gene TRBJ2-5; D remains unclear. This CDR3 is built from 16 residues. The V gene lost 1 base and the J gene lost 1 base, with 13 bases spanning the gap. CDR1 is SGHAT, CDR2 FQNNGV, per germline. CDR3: CASSLGFEAPQETQYF. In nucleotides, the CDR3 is TGTGCCAGCAGCTTAGGGTTTGAGGCACCCCAAGAGACCCAGTACTTC.

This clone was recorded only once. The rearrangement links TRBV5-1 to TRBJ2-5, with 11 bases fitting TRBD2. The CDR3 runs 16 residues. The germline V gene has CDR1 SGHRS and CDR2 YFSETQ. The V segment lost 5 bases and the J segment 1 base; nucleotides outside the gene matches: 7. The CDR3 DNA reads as TGCGCCAGCAGTTGGTCGACTAGCGGGACCCAAGAGACCCAGTACTTC. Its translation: CASSWSTSGTQETQYF. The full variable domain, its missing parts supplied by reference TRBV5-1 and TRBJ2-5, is KAGVTQTPRYLIKTRGQQVTLSCSPISGHRSVSWYQQTPGQGLQFLFEYFSETQRNKGNFPGRFSGRQFSNSRSEMNVSTLELGDSALYLCASSWSTSGTQETQYFGPGTRLLVL.

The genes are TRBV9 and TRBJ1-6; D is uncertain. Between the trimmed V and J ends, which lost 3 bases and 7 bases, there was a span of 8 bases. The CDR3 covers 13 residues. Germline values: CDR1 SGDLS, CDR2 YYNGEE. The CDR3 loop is CASSETGNSPLHF. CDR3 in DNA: TGTGCCAGCAGCGAAACGGGGAATTCACCCCTCCACTTT.

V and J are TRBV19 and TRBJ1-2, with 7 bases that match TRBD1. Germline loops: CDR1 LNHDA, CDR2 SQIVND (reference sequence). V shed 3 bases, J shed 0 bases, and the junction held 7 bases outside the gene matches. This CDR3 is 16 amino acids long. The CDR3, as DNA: TGTGCCAGTAGTATTGCGGGACAGCAAGCTAACTATGGCTACACCTTC. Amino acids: CASSIAGQQANYGYTF.

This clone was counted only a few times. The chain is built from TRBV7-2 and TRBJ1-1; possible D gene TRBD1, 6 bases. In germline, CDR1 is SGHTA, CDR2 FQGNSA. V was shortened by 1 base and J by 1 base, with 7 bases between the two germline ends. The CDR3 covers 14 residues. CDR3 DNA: TGTGCCAGCAGCTTAGGGACAGCGAACACTGAAGCTTTCTTT. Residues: CASSLGTANTEAFF.